The next 9 T cell receptor beta chains were all read from a single sample in a study of vaccination and CD4 T cells after COVID-19. Treatment of the sample: roughly nine-day PBMC culture with coronavirus spike peptide pools or control peptides (ViraFEST assay). The Oncomine TCR Beta short-read assay was applied to DNA of cultured CD4+ T cells. A single record per CDR3 protein comes from TCRdb applying MiXCR to the PCR reads. Of some 7,400 distinct CDR3 sequences in the sample, 45% to 50% were seen once. Antigens of these TCRs are unknown. Sequenced: CD4+ T cells from blood, cultured in vitro. The origin of the receptors is a human donor who had recovered from COVID-19.

The chain carries TRBV7-2 and TRBJ1-1; D is perhaps TRBD1 (6 bases). The germline V gene has CDR1 SGHTA and CDR2 FQGNSA. This CDR3 comprises 14 residues. The V gene lost 3 bases and the J gene lost 2 bases, with 10 bases spanning the gap. This CDR3 is CASSLGGPNTEAFF. CDR3 coding DNA: TGTGCCAGCAGCTTGGGGGGGCCCAACACTGAAGCTTTCTTT.

The CDR3 nucleotides read TGTGCCAGCTCAATACAGGGGTCCGGGGAGCTGTTTTTT. This encodes CASSIQGSGELFF. The gene calls are TRBV18 and TRBJ2-2; 7 bases are shared with TRBD1. Germline assignment: CDR1 KGHSH and CDR2 LQKENI. The V segment lost 5 bases and the J segment 6 bases; nucleotides outside the gene matches: 3. This CDR3 region has 13 residues.

The V gene is TRBV24-1, the J gene TRBJ2-3, with unresolved D. V was cut by 0 bases and J by 2 bases, with 8 bases left in between. Looked up from germline, CDR1 is KGHDR and CDR2 is SFDVKD. This CDR3 has 15 residues. The CDR3 region is CATSDLYDNTDTQYF. CDR3 coding DNA: TGTGCCACCAGTGATTTGTACGACAACACAGATACGCAGTATTTT.

V and J are TRBV27 and TRBJ1-5; D is ambiguous. CDR1 is MNHEY, CDR2 SMNVEV, per germline (reference sequence). The CDR3 is made up of 14 amino acids. Trimming pared 3 bases from V and 5 bases from J, leaving 11 bases between. The CDR3 sequence: CASSLRGWDQPQHF. CDR3 DNA: TGTGCCAGCAGTTTGAGAGGGTGGGATCAGCCCCAGCATTTT.

This clonotype came up a few times. The J gene is TRBJ1-3, the V gene TRBV6-1; 7 bases fit TRBD1. J lost 3 bases, V lost 4 bases, and 3 bases had no gene match. The CDR3 has 14 amino acids. Per the germline V gene, CDR1 is MNHNS and CDR2 is SASEGT. CDR3 sequence: CASSGQGFGNTIYF. The CDR3 DNA is TGTGCCAGCAGTGGACAGGGTTTTGGAAACACCATATATTTT.

This clonotype was picked up a small number of times. This chain links TRBV4-1 with TRBJ1-1; D is unresolved. V gave up 4 bases and J gave up 2 bases, with 8 bases separating them. The V gene's germline CDR1 is MGHRA and CDR2 YSYEKL. CDR3 length: 13 amino acids. The CDR3 DNA is TGCGCCAGCAGCCTTACAGTAAACACTGAAGCTTTCTTT. Translation: CASSLTVNTEAFF.

The V gene is TRBV11-2, the J gene TRBJ2-7; a possible D gene is TRBD1 (5 bases). V was trimmed by 3 bases and J by 0 bases, leaving 15 bases between them. The CDR3 totals 16 residues. In germline, CDR1 is SGHAT, CDR2 FQNNGV. The CDR3 sequence is CASSFPPTESSYEQYF. The DNA of the CDR3 is TGTGCCAGCAGCTTCCCGCCGACAGAAAGCTCCTACGAGCAGTACTTC.

V is TRBV7-2 and J is TRBJ2-3, with TRBD2 matching 14 bases. The CDR3 contains 16 residues. V shed 4 bases, J shed 6 bases, and the junction held 6 bases outside the gene matches. From germline, CDR1 is SGHTA and CDR2 FQGNSA. The CDR3: CASSSTSGRAGDTQYF. CDR3 nucleotide sequence: TGTGCCAGCAGCTCGACTAGCGGGAGGGCCGGGGATACGCAGTATTTT.

This clonotype was seen more than once but under ten times. The chain joins TRBV7-9 to TRBJ2-7; D is ambiguous. Per germline, CDR1 SEHNR and CDR2 FQNEAQ (reference sequence). V shed 1 base and J shed 5 bases, with 9 bases lying between them. There are 13 residues in the CDR3. CDR3 nucleotides: TGTGCCAGCAGCTTAGAAGGCGGAGACGAGCAGTACTTC. Amino acid sequence: CASSLEGGDEQYF.